This is a list of T cell receptor beta chains from one sample in a study of immune evolution from preneoplasia to lung adenocarcinoma. Clones were sequenced by immunoSEQ multiplex PCR, and TCRdb holds only the in-frame ones, with some missing. The table records about 6,300 clones, 75% to 80% of them present only once. The sequencing sample was made of FFPE lung adenocarcinoma in situ tissue. These receptors all come from a donor aged 70 or older with lung adenocarcinoma. The CDR3 runs from the conserved cysteine through the conserved F or W. A D gene is named only where the DNA matches it firmly. Expanded clones get a size class; other rows say once, few or many, or leave the size out.

NA	NA	TRBJ1-5	TRBV18	TGTGCCAGCTCATCAGGGGTAGATCAGCCCCAGCATTTT	CASSSGVDQPQHF
NA	NA	TRBJ2-1	TRBV5-4	TGTGCCAGCAGCTTGGGTTATGAGCAGTTCTTC	CASSLGYEQFF
NA	NA	TRBJ2-7	TRBV5-1	TGCGCCAGCAGCGTCGGGTTCTACGAGCAGTACTTC	CASSVGFYEQYF
TRBD2	NA	TRBJ2-3	TRBV5-6	TGTGCCAGCAGCTTGGGGACTAGCTCGCAGTATTTT	CASSLGTSSQYF
NA	NA	TRBJ2-7	TRBV5-4	TGTGCCAGTCGTTCGCGGGGGCAAGGTCACGAGCAGTACTTC	CASRSRGQGHEQYF
NA	NA	TRBJ1-5	TRBV28	TGTGCCAGCAACTCGGGGGGTTGGGGCAATCAGCCCCAGCATTTT	CASNSGGWGNQPQHF
NA	NA	TRBJ1-1	TRBV6-5	TGTGCCACCGGACGGAACACTGAAGCTTTCTTT	CATGRNTEAFF
NA	NA	TRBJ2-2	TRBV21-1	TGTGCCAGCAGCAAAGTAAACGTCACCGGGGAGCTGTTTTTT	CASSKVNVTGELFF
NA	NA	TRBJ1-2	TRBV5-1	TGCGCCAGCAGCTTGGGGGCAACAGGTGGTTATGGCTACACCTTC	CASSLGATGGYGYTF
TRBD1	NA	TRBJ2-2	TRBV10-1	TGCGCCAGCAGTGAGTTGACAGGGAACATCGGGGAGCTGTTTTTT	CASSELTGNIGELFF
TRBD1	NA	TRBJ1-2	TRBV19	TGTGCCAGTAGTAAAGGACAGGGGGCGGATGGCTACACCTTC	CASSKGQGADGYTF
NA	few	TRBJ2-6	TRBV19	TGTGCCAGCACACACGGGGCGGGGGCCAACGTCCTGACTTTC	CASTHGAGANVLTF
NA	NA	TRBJ2-7	TRBV4-1	TGCGCCAGCAGCCAGGTCGGGCTCGCCGGCAGCGAGCAGTACTTC	CASSQVGLAGSEQYF
NA	NA	TRBJ2-1	TRBV28	TGTGCCAGCAGTTTAGCGGATGAGCAGTTCTTC	CASSLADEQFF
TRBD1	NA	TRBJ1-3	TRBV13	TGTGCCAGCAGCTTAGACAGGGGGGGAAACACCATATATTTT	CASSLDRGGNTIYF
NA	once	TRBJ1-6	TRBV19	TGTGCCAGTAGTATCCGGATTCGGACAGACGATTCACCCCTCCACTTT	CASSIRIRTDDSPLHF
NA	NA	TRBJ2-7	TRBV11-2	TGTGCCAGCAGCTTAGGCAACTACGAGCAGTACTTC	CASSLGNYEQYF
NA	NA	TRBJ1-5	TRBV5-6	TGTGCCAGCAGCTTGGGCGCTCAGCCCCAGCATTTT	CASSLGAQPQHF
NA	large	TRBJ1-5	TRBV2	TGTGCCAGCAGTGGTCAGGGGCGCCCCGATCAGCCCCAGCATTTT	CASSGQGRPDQPQHF
NA	few	TRBJ1-1	TRBV28	TGTGCCAGCAGGGGCCCGGCAACTGAAGCTTTCTTT	CASRGPATEAFF
NA	NA	TRBJ1-2	TRBV9	TGTGCCAGCAGCGGCGCAGGGAGGGTTTATGGCTACACCTTC	CASSGAGRVYGYTF
NA	NA	TRBJ2-7	TRBV7-9	TGTGCCAGCGGCGGGGGACAGGCCTCCTACGAGCAGTACTTC	CASGGGQASYEQYF
TRBD2	NA	TRBJ2-1	TRBV7-9	TGTGCCAGCAGCCCACCCCTGCGGGGGGGCAAATCCAATGAGCAGTTCTTC	CASSPPLRGGKSNEQFF
TRBD2	NA	TRBJ2-5	TRBV11-2	TGTGCCAGCAGCGCCCGCGGGGGGCAAGAGACCCAGTACTTC	CASSARGGQETQYF
NA	few	TRBJ1-6	TRBV7-8	TGTGCCAGCAGCGACCGGCCGCTTGATAATTCACCCCTCCACTTT	CASSDRPLDNSPLHF
TRBD2	NA	TRBJ2-3	TRBV11-3	TGTGCCAGCAGCTTAGGATACACTAGCGGGGACACAGATACGCAGTATTTT	CASSLGYTSGDTDTQYF
NA	few	TRBJ1-1	TRBV15	TGTGCCACCAGCAGACCCGGGTCACGAGAAGCTTTCTTT	CATSRPGSREAFF
NA	NA	TRBJ1-4	TRBV18	TGTGCCAGCTCACCATCGCAGGGTGTGAATGAAAAACTGTTTTTT	CASSPSQGVNEKLFF
NA	few	TRBJ1-1	TRBV5-1	TGCGCCAGCAGCCCCGGGAAGAACACTGAAGCTTTCTTT	CASSPGKNTEAFF
NA	NA	TRBJ2-1	TRBV14	TGTGCCAGCAGCCAAGACCCCGTGGGCCATGAGCAGTTCTTC	CASSQDPVGHEQFF
NA	NA	TRBJ2-7	TRBV4-2	TGTGCCAGCAGCCACAGAATGGCGACCTCCTACGAGCAGTACTTC	CASSHRMATSYEQYF
NA	once	TRBJ2-1	TRBV7-3	TGTGCCAGCAGCTTAATGGGCCAGTACAATGAGCAGTTCTTC	CASSLMGQYNEQFF
NA	NA	TRBJ1-1	TRBV18	TGTGCCAGCTCACCAGGGGGAAGGGGGATGAACACTGAAGCTTTCTTT	CASSPGGRGMNTEAFF
NA	NA	TRBJ1-5	TRBV7-8	TGTGCCAGCAGCTCCCGGACCCTGGATCAGCCCCAGCATTTT	CASSSRTLDQPQHF
TRBD1	NA	TRBJ2-3	TRBV10-3	TGTGCCATCAGTGGTTCCGGGACAGGGGTAACAGATACGCAGTATTTT	CAISGSGTGVTDTQYF
NA	NA	TRBJ1-2	TRBV9	TGTGCCAGCAGCGTAGATCAGAGCGGCTATGGCTACACCTTC	CASSVDQSGYGYTF
NA	NA	TRBJ1-6	TRBV18	TGTGCCAGCTCATCAGAGGGCCCTAGGGATTCACCCCTCCACTTT	CASSSEGPRDSPLHF
TRBD1	NA	TRBJ2-4	TRBV28	TGTGCCAGCCGGGACAGAAACATTCAGTACTTC	CASRDRNIQYF
NA	NA	TRBJ1-5	TRBV18	TGTGCCAGCTCATCTCGCAATCAGCCCCAGCATTTT	CASSSRNQPQHF
NA	NA	TRBJ1-3	TRBV30	TGTGCCTGGAGCTTACCCGGGTCTGAAAACACCATATATTTT	CAWSLPGSENTIYF
TRBD2	NA	TRBJ2-3	TRBV5-4	TGTGCCAGCAGCTCCTCCCTAGCGGGAGCGGGGCCAGATACGCAGTATTTT	CASSSSLAGAGPDTQYF
NA	NA	TRBJ2-4	TRBV7-9	TGTGCCAGCAGCCCACCCGACAGGTTGGGAAACATTCAGTACTTC	CASSPPDRLGNIQYF
NA	NA	TRBJ2-1	TRBV7-2	TGTGCCAGCAGCTTACGGCAGGACTACAATGAGCAGTTCTTC	CASSLRQDYNEQFF
NA	NA	TRBJ1-1	TRBV15	TGTGCCACCAGCAAACGATATGAGGGCTCTGAAGCTTTCTTT	CATSKRYEGSEAFF